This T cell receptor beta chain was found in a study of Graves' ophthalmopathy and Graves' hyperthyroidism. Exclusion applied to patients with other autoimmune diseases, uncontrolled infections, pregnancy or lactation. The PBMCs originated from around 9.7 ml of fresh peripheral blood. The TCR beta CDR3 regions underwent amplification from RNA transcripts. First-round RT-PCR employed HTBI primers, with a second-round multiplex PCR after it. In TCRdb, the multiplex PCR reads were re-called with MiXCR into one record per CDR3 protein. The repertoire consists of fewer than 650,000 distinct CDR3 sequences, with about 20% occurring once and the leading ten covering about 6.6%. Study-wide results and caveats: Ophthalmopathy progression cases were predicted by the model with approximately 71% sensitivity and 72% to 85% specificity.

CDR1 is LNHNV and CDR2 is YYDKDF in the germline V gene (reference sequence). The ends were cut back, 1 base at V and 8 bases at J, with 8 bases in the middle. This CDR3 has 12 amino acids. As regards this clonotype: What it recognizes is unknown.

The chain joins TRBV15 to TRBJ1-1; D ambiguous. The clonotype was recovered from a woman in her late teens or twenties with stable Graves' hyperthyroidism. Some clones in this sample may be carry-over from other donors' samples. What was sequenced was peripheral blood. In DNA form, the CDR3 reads TGTGCCACCAGCAGAGTGGACTCAGAAGCTTTCTTT. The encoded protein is CATSRVDSEAFF. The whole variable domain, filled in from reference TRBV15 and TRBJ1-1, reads DAMVIQNPRYQVTQFGKPVTLSCSQTLNHNVMYWYQQKSSQAPKLLFHYYDKDFNNEADTPDNFQSRRPNTSFCFLDIRSPGLGDTAMYLCATSRVDSEAFFGQGTRLTVV.